The sequence of this TCR beta chain was determined in a study of shared clonotypes between healthy human individuals. In the study overall: A couple of women and three men aged 18 to 49 served as donors.

Healthy HIV-negative adults with no recent acute infections or vaccinations were recruited as donors. The deep-level immunoSEQ assay was used. Genomic DNA of each subset was evenly split across several immunoSEQ plates. Assay used: immunoSEQ multiplex PCR; TCRdb lists only in-frame clones, some missing. The sample has hundreds of thousands of clones, just over 75% seen once. This CDR3 contains 15 residues. CDR1 is SGHRS, CDR2 YFSETQ, per germline. Trimming removed 3 bases from V and 2 bases from J; junction bases left unmatched: 7. Sequenced sample: PBMCs. The sequence was collected from a woman between 40 and 55 years old in good health. Some clones in this sample may be carry-over from other donors' samples. This rearrangement joins TRBV5-1 to TRBJ1-2; 7 positions match TRBD1. The CDR3 coding sequence is TGCGCCAGCAGCTGGGGCCCGACAGGGAACTATGGCTACACCTTC. Its protein product is CASSWGPTGNYGYTF. Full variable domain (rest looked up from reference TRBV5-1 and TRBJ1-2): KAGVTQTPRYLIKTRGQQVTLSCSPISGHRSVSWYQQTPGQGLQFLFEYFSETQRNKGNFPGRFSGRQFSNSRSEMNVSTLELGDSALYLCASSWGPTGNYGYTFGSGTRLTVV.